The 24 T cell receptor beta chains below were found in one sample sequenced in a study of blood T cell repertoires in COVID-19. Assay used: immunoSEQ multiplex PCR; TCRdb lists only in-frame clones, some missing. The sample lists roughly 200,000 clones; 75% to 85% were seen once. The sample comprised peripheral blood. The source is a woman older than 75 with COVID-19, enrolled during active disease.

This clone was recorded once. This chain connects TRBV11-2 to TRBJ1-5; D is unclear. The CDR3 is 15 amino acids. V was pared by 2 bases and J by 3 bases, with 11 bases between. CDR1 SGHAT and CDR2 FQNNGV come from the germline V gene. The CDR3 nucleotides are TGTGCCAGCAGCTTAACTAGAGACCACAATCAGCCCCAGCATTTT. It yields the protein CASSLTRDHNQPQHF.

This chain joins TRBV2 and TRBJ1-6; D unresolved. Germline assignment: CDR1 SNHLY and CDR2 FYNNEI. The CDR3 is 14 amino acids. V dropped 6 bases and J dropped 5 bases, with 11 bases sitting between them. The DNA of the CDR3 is TGTGCCAGCAGCGGCCGCACAGATAATTCACCCCTCCACTTT. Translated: CASSGRTDNSPLHF.

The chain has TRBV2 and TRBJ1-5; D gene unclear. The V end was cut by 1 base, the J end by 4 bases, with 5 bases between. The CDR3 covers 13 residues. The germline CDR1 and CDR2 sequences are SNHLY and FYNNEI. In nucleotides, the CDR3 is TGTGCCAGCAGTGAAGACGGTAATCAGCCCCAGCATTTT. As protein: CASSEDGNQPQHF. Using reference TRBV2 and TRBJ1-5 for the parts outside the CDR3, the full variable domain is EPEVTQTPSHQVTQMGQEVILRCVPISNHLYFYWYRQILGQKVEFLVSFYNNEISEKSEIFDDQFSVERPDGSNFTLKIRSTKLEDSAMYFCASSEDGNQPQHFGDGTRLSIL.

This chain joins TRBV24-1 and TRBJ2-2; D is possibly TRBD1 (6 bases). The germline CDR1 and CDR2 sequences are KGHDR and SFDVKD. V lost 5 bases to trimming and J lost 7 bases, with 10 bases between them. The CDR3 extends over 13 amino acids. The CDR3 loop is CATSGTVGGELFF. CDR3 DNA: TGTGCCACCAGTGGGACAGTTGGCGGGGAGCTGTTTTTT.

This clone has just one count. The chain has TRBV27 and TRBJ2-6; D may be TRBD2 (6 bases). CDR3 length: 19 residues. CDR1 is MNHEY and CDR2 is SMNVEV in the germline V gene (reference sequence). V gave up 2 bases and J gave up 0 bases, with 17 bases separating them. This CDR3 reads CASSLMPGLTGSGANVLTF. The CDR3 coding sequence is TGTGCCAGCAGTTTAATGCCGGGACTTACAGGCTCTGGGGCCAACGTCCTGACTTTC.

For the CDR3, the DNA is TGTGCCAGCAGCGTAGGTCCTGAGTCCTACAATGAGCAGTTCTTC. Translation gives CASSVGPESYNEQFF. The chain has TRBV9 and TRBJ2-1; D call uncertain. Germline V CDR1 and CDR2: SGDLS, YYNGEE. The length of the CDR3 is 15 residues. Trimming removed 0 bases at V and 1 base at J, with 8 bases between.

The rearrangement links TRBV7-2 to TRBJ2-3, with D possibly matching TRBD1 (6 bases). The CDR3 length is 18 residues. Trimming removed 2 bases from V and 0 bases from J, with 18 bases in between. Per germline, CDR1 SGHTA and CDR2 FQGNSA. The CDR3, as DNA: TGTGCCAGCAGCTTAAGGCCCAACACTAGGGGGAGCACAGATACGCAGTATTTT. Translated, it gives CASSLRPNTRGSTDTQYF.

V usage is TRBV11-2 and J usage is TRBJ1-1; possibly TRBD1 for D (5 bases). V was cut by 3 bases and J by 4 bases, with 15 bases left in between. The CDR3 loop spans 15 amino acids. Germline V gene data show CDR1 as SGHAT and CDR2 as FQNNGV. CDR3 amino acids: CASSFRRGGGTEAFF. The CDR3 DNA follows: TGTGCCAGCAGCTTCCGGCGGGGCGGAGGCACTGAAGCTTTCTTT.

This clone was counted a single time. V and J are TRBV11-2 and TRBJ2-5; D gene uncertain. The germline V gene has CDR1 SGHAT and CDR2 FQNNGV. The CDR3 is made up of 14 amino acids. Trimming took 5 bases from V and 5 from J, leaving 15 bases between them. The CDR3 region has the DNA TGTGCCAGCAGCCCGAGGCGGAAGGAGGAGACCCAGTACTTC. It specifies CASSPRRKEETQYF.

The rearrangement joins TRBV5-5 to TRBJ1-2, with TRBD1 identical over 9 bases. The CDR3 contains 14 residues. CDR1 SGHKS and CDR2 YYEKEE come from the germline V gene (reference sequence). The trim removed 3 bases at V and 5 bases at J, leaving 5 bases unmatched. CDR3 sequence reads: CASSYWDREYGYTF. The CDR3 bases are TGTGCCAGCAGCTACTGGGACAGGGAATATGGCTACACCTTC.

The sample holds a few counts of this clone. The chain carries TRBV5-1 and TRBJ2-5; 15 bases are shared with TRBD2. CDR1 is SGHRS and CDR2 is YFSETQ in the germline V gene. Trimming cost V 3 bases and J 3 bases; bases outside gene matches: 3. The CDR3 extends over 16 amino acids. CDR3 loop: CASSSGTSGGKETQYF. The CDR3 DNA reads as TGCGCCAGCAGCTCCGGGACTAGCGGGGGGAAAGAGACCCAGTACTTC.

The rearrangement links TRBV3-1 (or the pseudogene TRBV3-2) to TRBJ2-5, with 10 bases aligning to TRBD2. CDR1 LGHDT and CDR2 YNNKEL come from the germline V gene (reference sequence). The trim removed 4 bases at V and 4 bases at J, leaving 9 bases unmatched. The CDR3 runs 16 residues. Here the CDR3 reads CASSLEGAGGGETQYF. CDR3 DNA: TGTGCCAGCAGCCTGGAAGGAGCGGGAGGGGGAGAGACCCAGTACTTC.

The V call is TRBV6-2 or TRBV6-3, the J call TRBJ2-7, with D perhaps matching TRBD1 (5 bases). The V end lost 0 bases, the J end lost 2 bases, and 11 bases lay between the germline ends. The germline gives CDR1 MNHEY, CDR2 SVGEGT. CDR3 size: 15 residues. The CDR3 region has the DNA TGTGCCAGCAGTTACTCGACAGCATCGGCCTACGAGCAGTACTTC. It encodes CASSYSTASAYEQYF.

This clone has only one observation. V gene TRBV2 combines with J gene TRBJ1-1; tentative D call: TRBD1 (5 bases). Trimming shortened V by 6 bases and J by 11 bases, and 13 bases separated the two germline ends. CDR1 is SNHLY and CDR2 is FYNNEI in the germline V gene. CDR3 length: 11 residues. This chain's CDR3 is CASRPDIGAFF. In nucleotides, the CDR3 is TGTGCCAGCAGACCGGACATTGGTGCTTTCTTT.

Here the CDR3 DNA reads TGCGCCAGCAGGGGACTAGCGGGGGCTGTGGACGAGCAGTACTTC. Protein product: CASRGLAGAVDEQYF. The V gene is TRBV5-1, the J gene TRBJ2-7, with 14 bases identical to TRBD2. Germline V CDR1 and CDR2: SGHRS, YFSETQ. Trimming at V came to 5 bases and at J to 5 bases, leaving 6 bases not matched to a gene. The CDR3 sequence is 15 residues long.

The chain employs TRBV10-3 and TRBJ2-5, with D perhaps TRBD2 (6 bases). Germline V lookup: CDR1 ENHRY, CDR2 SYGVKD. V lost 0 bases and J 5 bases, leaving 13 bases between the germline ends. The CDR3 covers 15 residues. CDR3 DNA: TGTGCCATCAGTGAGTCGATAGGGAGGACGGAGACCCAGTACTTC. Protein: CAISESIGRTETQYF.

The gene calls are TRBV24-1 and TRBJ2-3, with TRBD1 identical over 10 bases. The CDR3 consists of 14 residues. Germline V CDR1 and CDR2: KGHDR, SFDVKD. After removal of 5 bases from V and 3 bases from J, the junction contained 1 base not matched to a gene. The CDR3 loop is CATSGTGGTDTQYF. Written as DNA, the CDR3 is TGTGCCACCAGTGGGACAGGGGGAACAGATACGCAGTATTTT.

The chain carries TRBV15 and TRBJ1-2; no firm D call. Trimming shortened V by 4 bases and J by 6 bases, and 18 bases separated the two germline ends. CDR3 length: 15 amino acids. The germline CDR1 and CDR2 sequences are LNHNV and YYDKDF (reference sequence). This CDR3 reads CATSKMDRDLNGYTF. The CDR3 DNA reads TGTGCCACCAGCAAGATGGATCGGGATTTGAATGGCTACACCTTC.

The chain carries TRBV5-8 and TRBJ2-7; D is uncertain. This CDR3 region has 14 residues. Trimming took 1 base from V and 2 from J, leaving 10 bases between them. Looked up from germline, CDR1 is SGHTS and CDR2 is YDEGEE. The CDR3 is CASSLQTFTYEQYF. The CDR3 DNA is TGTGCCAGCAGCTTGCAAACATTCACCTACGAGCAGTACTTC.

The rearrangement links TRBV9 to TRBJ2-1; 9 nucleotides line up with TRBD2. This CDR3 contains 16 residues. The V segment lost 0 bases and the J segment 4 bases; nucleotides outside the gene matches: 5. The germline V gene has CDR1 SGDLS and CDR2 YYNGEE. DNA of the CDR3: TGTGCCAGCAGCGTAGCCAGCGGGGGGTCGTACAATGAGCAGTTCTTC. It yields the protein CASSVASGGSYNEQFF.

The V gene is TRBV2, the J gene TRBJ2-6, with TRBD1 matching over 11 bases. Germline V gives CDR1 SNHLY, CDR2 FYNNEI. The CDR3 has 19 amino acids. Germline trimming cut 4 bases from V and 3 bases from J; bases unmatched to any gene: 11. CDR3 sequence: CASSVPPGQGGDGANVLTF. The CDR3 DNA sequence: TGTGCCAGCAGTGTACCCCCGGGACAGGGGGGAGATGGGGCCAACGTCCTGACTTTC. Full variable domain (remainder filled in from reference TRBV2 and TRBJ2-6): EPEVTQTPSHQVTQMGQEVILRCVPISNHLYFYWYRQILGQKVEFLVSFYNNEISEKSEIFDDQFSVERPDGSNFTLKIRSTKLEDSAMYFCASSVPPGQGGDGANVLTFGAGSRLTVL.

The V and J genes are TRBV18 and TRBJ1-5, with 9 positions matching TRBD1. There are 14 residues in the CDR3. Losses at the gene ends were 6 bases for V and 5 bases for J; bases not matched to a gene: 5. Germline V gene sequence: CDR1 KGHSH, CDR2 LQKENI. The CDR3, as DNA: TGTGCCAGCTCCCAACAGGGGGCGGATCAGCCCCAGCATTTT. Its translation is CASSQQGADQPQHF.

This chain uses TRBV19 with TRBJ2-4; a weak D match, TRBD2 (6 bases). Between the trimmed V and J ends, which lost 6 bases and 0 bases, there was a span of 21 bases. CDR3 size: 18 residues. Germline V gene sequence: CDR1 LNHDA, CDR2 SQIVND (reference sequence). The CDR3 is CASSFEAIPGLAKNIQYF. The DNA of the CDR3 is TGTGCCAGTAGCTTCGAAGCGATCCCGGGACTAGCCAAAAACATTCAGTACTTC.

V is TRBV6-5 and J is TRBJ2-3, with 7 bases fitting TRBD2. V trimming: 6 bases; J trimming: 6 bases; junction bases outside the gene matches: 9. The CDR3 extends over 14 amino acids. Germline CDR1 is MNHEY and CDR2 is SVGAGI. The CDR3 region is CASSIGTIRDTQYF. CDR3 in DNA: TGTGCCAGCAGCATCGGGACTATCAGGGATACGCAGTATTTT.